This TCR beta chain was found in a study of cytomegalovirus exposure and HLA in healthy donors. Study results and caveats: Diagnosis of cytomegalovirus status made by the classifier reportedly showed high specificity and sensitivity. The authors later found HLA-associated TCR beta chains more clonally expanded than equally common others. An assumption of roughly uniform sequencing depth across donors underlay the presence/absence analyses. Donor immune exposure was known only as CMV serostatus.

PCR primers comprised 60 Vbeta and 13 Jbeta primers. The table came from immunoSEQ multiplex PCR; TCRdb's copy has only in-frame clones and leaves some out. The repertoire has over 150,000 clones, about 72% of them found once; the top ten carry approximately 1.4%. On this clone: Antigen specificity is unknown.

The junction had 6 bases not matched to a gene; V was cut back by 5 bases and J by 5 bases. The CDR3 has 13 residues. Germline values: CDR1 PRHDT, CDR2 FYEKMQ (reference sequence). The specimen sequenced was PBMCs. The chain employs TRBV13 and TRBJ2-7, with 7 bases matching TRBD1. This TCR was recovered from a man aged 55 to 69 in good health and CMV-seronegative. CDR3: CASSPTGVDEQYF. DNA for the CDR3: TGTGCCAGCAGCCCAACAGGGGTAGACGAGCAGTACTTC.